This is a list of T cell receptor beta chains from one sample in a study of T cell responses to AZD1222 COVID-19 vaccine. Using immunoSEQ multiplex PCR, the repertoire was profiled, and TCRdb retains in-frame clones only, with some absent. The sample has some 150,000 clones; roughly 87% are singletons. The sample consisted of peripheral blood, taken 28 days after the second dose of the MenACWY control vaccine. These receptors originate from an adult who received the MenACWY meningococcal vaccine as a control. CDR3s include the opening cysteine and the closing phenylalanine or tryptophan. Fields, in order: clone size, J gene, V gene, D gene, CDR3 DNA, CDR3 protein. A D gene is named only where the DNA matches it firmly. Clone size appears in some rows only: once, few, many, or a class for an expanded clone.

clone_size: .
j_call: TRBJ1-2
v_call: TRBV19
d_call: TRBD1
cdr3_nt: TGTGCCAGTAGTCGACAGGGGTTAGGCTACACCTTC
cdr3_aa: CASSRQGLGYTF

clone_size: .
j_call: TRBJ2-7
v_call: TRBV4-3
d_call: .
cdr3_nt: TGCGCCAGCAGCCAAGGGGATTCCTACGAGCAGTACTTC
cdr3_aa: CASSQGDSYEQYF

clone_size: .
j_call: TRBJ2-1
v_call: TRBV4-3
d_call: .
cdr3_nt: TGCGCCAGCAGCCCCGCCCCCGGGACGGCTAGCTCCTACAATGAGCAGTTCTTC
cdr3_aa: CASSPAPGTASSYNEQFF

clone_size: .
j_call: TRBJ1-4
v_call: TRBV30
d_call: TRBD1
cdr3_nt: TGTGCCTGGAGGCCCCCCGACAGGGGAGGCGAAAAACTGTTTTTT
cdr3_aa: CAWRPPDRGGEKLFF

clone_size: .
j_call: TRBJ1-1
v_call: TRBV19
d_call: TRBD1
cdr3_nt: TGTGCCAGTAGTGTGGGACAGGGTGATATGAACACTGAAGCTTTCTTT
cdr3_aa: CASSVGQGDMNTEAFF

clone_size: .
j_call: TRBJ1-2
v_call: TRBV7-2
d_call: .
cdr3_nt: TGTGCCAGCAGCGGTCAACAGAACACCCACAGGGGCTACACCTTC
cdr3_aa: CASSGQQNTHRGYTF

clone_size: .
j_call: TRBJ2-1
v_call: TRBV7-2
d_call: .
cdr3_nt: TGTGCCAGCAGCTTAGCTTTCTACAATGAGCAGTTCTTC
cdr3_aa: CASSLAFYNEQFF

clone_size: .
j_call: TRBJ1-5
v_call: TRBV4-3
d_call: .
cdr3_nt: TGCGCCAGCAGCCAAGTCAACGGGGGCAATCAGCCCCAGCATTTT
cdr3_aa: CASSQVNGGNQPQHF

clone_size: .
j_call: TRBJ1-1
v_call: TRBV12-3/TRBV12-4
d_call: .
cdr3_nt: TGTGCCAGCAGTTTACAGGGTGACACTGAAGCTTTCTTT
cdr3_aa: CASSLQGDTEAFF

clone_size: .
j_call: TRBJ2-3
v_call: TRBV18
d_call: .
cdr3_nt: TGTGCCAGCTCACCGAGCACAGATACGCAGTATTTT
cdr3_aa: CASSPSTDTQYF

clone_size: .
j_call: TRBJ1-5
v_call: TRBV24-1
d_call: .
cdr3_nt: TGTGCCACCAGTGAGGCTCATCAAGCGCCCCAGCATTTT
cdr3_aa: CATSEAHQAPQHF

clone_size: .
j_call: TRBJ1-2
v_call: TRBV4-2
d_call: .
cdr3_nt: TGCGCCAGCCCCCTCTATGGCTACACCTTC
cdr3_aa: CASPLYGYTF

clone_size: .
j_call: TRBJ2-1
v_call: TRBV7-2
d_call: TRBD2
cdr3_nt: TGTGCCAGCAGCTTTTCACTAGCGGGAGGGACAGAGGAGCAGTTCTTC
cdr3_aa: CASSFSLAGGTEEQFF

clone_size: .
j_call: TRBJ2-3
v_call: TRBV19
d_call: TRBD1
cdr3_nt: TGTGCCAGTAGTGGGGACCGGGACAGAAGCACAGATACGCAGTATTTT
cdr3_aa: CASSGDRDRSTDTQYF

clone_size: .
j_call: TRBJ2-7
v_call: TRBV18
d_call: .
cdr3_nt: TGTGCCAGCTCACTTAAGTCCCCACGGAGCAACGAGCAGTACTTC
cdr3_aa: CASSLKSPRSNEQYF

clone_size: .
j_call: TRBJ1-5
v_call: TRBV19
d_call: .
cdr3_nt: TGTGCCAGTAGTATAAAAGGATCTAGCAATCAGCCCCAGCATTTT
cdr3_aa: CASSIKGSSNQPQHF

clone_size: .
j_call: TRBJ2-7
v_call: TRBV6-5
d_call: TRBD1
cdr3_nt: TGTGCCAGCAGTTGGGACAGGGCTCTTTCCTACGAGCAGTACTTC
cdr3_aa: CASSWDRALSYEQYF

clone_size: .
j_call: TRBJ2-5
v_call: TRBV20-1
d_call: TRBD1
cdr3_nt: TGCAGTGCTAGTGTAATTAGCTGGGACAGACAAGAGACCCAGTACTTC
cdr3_aa: CSASVISWDRQETQYF

clone_size: .
j_call: TRBJ2-1
v_call: TRBV5-1
d_call: .
cdr3_nt: TGCGCCAGCAGCTGGAACCCCCAGGGGACGAGCTCCTACAATGAGCAGTTCTTC
cdr3_aa: CASSWNPQGTSSYNEQFF

clone_size: .
j_call: TRBJ2-7
v_call: TRBV18
d_call: TRBD1
cdr3_nt: TGTGCCAGCTCAACCCGGGACAGCTACGAGCAGTACTTC
cdr3_aa: CASSTRDSYEQYF

clone_size: .
j_call: TRBJ1-1
v_call: TRBV24-1
d_call: .
cdr3_nt: TGTGCCACCACCGGGACGAGGGGCACTGAAGCTTTCTTT
cdr3_aa: CATTGTRGTEAFF

clone_size: .
j_call: TRBJ1-3
v_call: TRBV9
d_call: .
cdr3_nt: TGTGCCAGCAGCGCCCAGGTAACCCCTGGAAACACCATATATTTT
cdr3_aa: CASSAQVTPGNTIYF

clone_size: once
j_call: TRBJ2-7
v_call: TRBV21-1
d_call: .
cdr3_nt: TGTGCCAGCAGCTCTTATGGCATTCGCGAGCAGTACTTC
cdr3_aa: CASSSYGIREQYF

clone_size: .
j_call: TRBJ1-1
v_call: TRBV5-6
d_call: TRBD1
cdr3_nt: TGTGCCAGCAGCTTACCGGGACAGGGAACTTTCTTT
cdr3_aa: CASSLPGQGTFF

clone_size: .
j_call: TRBJ2-3
v_call: TRBV7-9
d_call: .
cdr3_nt: TGTGCCAGCAGCTTAGGCCAGGGTAGGGGCACAGATACGCAGTATTTT
cdr3_aa: CASSLGQGRGTDTQYF

clone_size: .
j_call: TRBJ1-4
v_call: TRBV15
d_call: .
cdr3_nt: TGTGCCACCAGCAGCCCGACACGGGATGAAAAACTGTTTTTT
cdr3_aa: CATSSPTRDEKLFF

clone_size: .
j_call: TRBJ2-2
v_call: TRBV27
d_call: TRBD1
cdr3_nt: TGTGCCAGCAGCCTCGGGACAGGGACGACCGGGGAGCTGTTTTTT
cdr3_aa: CASSLGTGTTGELFF

clone_size: once
j_call: TRBJ1-1
v_call: TRBV4-1
d_call: TRBD1
cdr3_nt: TGCGCCAGCAGCCGGGACAGGGCATCCATGGGGGCTGAAGCTTTCTTT
cdr3_aa: CASSRDRASMGAEAFF

clone_size: .
j_call: TRBJ2-7
v_call: TRBV30
d_call: TRBD1
cdr3_nt: TGTGCCTGGAGTGTACGGACAGGGCGAGACGAGCAGTACTTC
cdr3_aa: CAWSVRTGRDEQYF

clone_size: .
j_call: TRBJ2-7
v_call: TRBV7-9
d_call: .
cdr3_nt: TGTGCCAGCAGCTTGAGCTACGAGCAGTACTTC
cdr3_aa: CASSLSYEQYF

clone_size: few
j_call: TRBJ2-5
v_call: TRBV19
d_call: TRBD2
cdr3_nt: TGTGCCAGTATGCAAGTCAGGGGACTAGTCGGCGGGACCCAGTACTTC
cdr3_aa: CASMQVRGLVGGTQYF

clone_size: .
j_call: TRBJ2-6
v_call: TRBV7-2
d_call: TRBD1
cdr3_nt: TGTGCCAGCAGCTTAAGGGGGCACACGCTCTCTGGGGCCAACGTCCTGACTTTC
cdr3_aa: CASSLRGHTLSGANVLTF

clone_size: .
j_call: TRBJ2-5
v_call: TRBV18
d_call: TRBD1
cdr3_nt: TGTGCCAGCTCGCACGACAGGGGGCTAGGAGAGACCCAGTACTTC
cdr3_aa: CASSHDRGLGETQYF